Listed here are 31 T cell receptor beta chains from one sample, sequenced in a study of cytomegalovirus exposure and HLA in healthy donors. The PCR contained 60 Vbeta and 13 Jbeta primers. The repertoire was sequenced with immunoSEQ multiplex PCR; TCRdb's copy has only in-frame clones and lacks some. The sample carries 110,000 to 150,000 clones, over 70% recorded once. The specimen sequenced was PBMCs. The receptor source for this set is a woman aged 40 to 49 in good health and CMV-seronegative.

This chain uses TRBV7-9 with TRBJ2-5, with 7 bases aligning to TRBD2. Germline CDR1 SEHNR, CDR2 FQNEAQ (reference sequence). CDR3 length equals 14 residues. The junction had 12 bases not matched to a gene; V was cut back by 5 bases and J by 9 bases. DNA of the CDR3: TGTGCCAGCAGCCCAACTAGCTATCGGGAGGCCCAGTACTTC. Its protein is CASSPTSYREAQYF.

Only a few counts were recorded for this clone. DNA of the CDR3: TGTGCCAGCAGTGCAGGGAATGATGGCTCCTACGAGCAGTACTTC. This sequence encodes CASSAGNDGSYEQYF. V and J are TRBV6-1 and TRBJ2-7, with D perhaps TRBD1 (5 bases). The ends were cut back, 4 bases at V and 0 bases at J, with 13 bases in the middle. Germline-derived CDR1 and CDR2 are MNHNS and SASEGT. The CDR3 has 15 residues.

The rearrangement joins TRBV9 to TRBJ2-5, with a tentative D call TRBD2 (6 bases). The germline gives CDR1 SGDLS, CDR2 YYNGEE. Trimming cost V 6 bases and J 9 bases, with 27 bases left between them. The CDR3 has 16 residues. The CDR3, as DNA: TGTGCCAGCAACACCCGGGAAAAGCCCGGGTGGGGGGCCCAGTACTTC. This encodes CASNTREKPGWGAQYF.

Concerning this clone: Sequence at one end of the junction differs from germline and may be a read error. CDR3: CSSSPVVISEAFF. The CDR3 DNA reads TGTTCCAGCAGCCCCGTAGTGATTTCTGAAGCTTTCTTT. The V and J genes are TRBV7-9 and TRBJ1-1, with D unclear. CDR3 length: 13 amino acids. Germline CDR1 and CDR2: SEHNR and FQNEAQ (reference sequence).

CDR3 amino acids: CASSKINSMPYEQYF. CDR3 bases: TGTGCCAGCAGTAAGATTAACAGTATGCCCTACGAGCAGTACTTC. V usage is TRBV6-4 and J usage is TRBJ2-7; the D is unclear. The CDR3 has 15 residues. Germline V gene lookup returns CDR1 MRHNA and CDR2 SNTAGT. V lost 5 bases, J lost 2 bases, and 16 bases lay in between.

The chain has TRBV6-5 and TRBJ1-3, with a weak D call TRBD1 (5 bases). Germline V gives CDR1 MNHEY, CDR2 SVGAGI. The CDR3 has 15 residues. Trimming removed 8 bases at V and 0 bases at J, with 14 bases between. This CDR3 reads CASEPGGSSGNTIYF. The CDR3, as DNA: TGTGCCAGCGAGCCCGGGGGGTCCTCTGGAAACACCATATATTTT.

V is TRBV28 and J is TRBJ1-2, with no clear D. The V and J ends lost 3 bases and 4 bases respectively, with 15 bases between them. Germline lookup yields CDR1 MDHEN and CDR2 SYDVKM. CDR3 length equals 15 residues. This CDR3 is CASSLGSFLPYGYTF. CDR3 sequence (DNA): TGTGCCAGCAGTTTGGGCAGCTTCCTCCCCTATGGCTACACCTTC.

The genes are TRBV13 and TRBJ1-1; tentative D call: TRBD1 (5 bases). The germline V and J ends were trimmed by 5 bases and 2 bases, with 9 bases remaining between them. Germline V gene data show CDR1 as PRHDT and CDR2 as FYEKMQ (reference sequence). The CDR3 runs 13 residues. In DNA, the CDR3 is TGTGCCAGCAGCGGGGGGTTAAACACTGAAGCTTTCTTT. Residues: CASSGGLNTEAFF.

V is TRBV6-1 and J is TRBJ2-3, with D possibly being TRBD1 (6 bases). Germline lookup yields CDR1 MNHNS and CDR2 SASEGT. This CDR3 contains 13 residues. Trimming removed 4 bases at V and 5 bases at J, with 10 bases between. CDR3 amino acids: CASSGAGVDTQYF. DNA for the CDR3: TGTGCCAGCAGTGGGGCAGGGGTAGATACGCAGTATTTT.

The rearrangement joins TRBV5-1 to TRBJ1-2; 11 bases are shared with TRBD1. Germline values: CDR1 SGHRS, CDR2 YFSETQ. The CDR3 spans 14 residues. Trimming at V came to 4 bases and at J to 6 bases, leaving 5 bases not matched to a gene. DNA for the CDR3: TGCGCCAGCAGCATACGGACAGGGGGCGATGGCTACACCTTC. Its translation is CASSIRTGGDGYTF. Full variable domain (outside the CDR3, taken from reference TRBV5-1 and TRBJ1-2): KAGVTQTPRYLIKTRGQQVTLSCSPISGHRSVSWYQQTPGQGLQFLFEYFSETQRNKGNFPGRFSGRQFSNSRSEMNVSTLELGDSALYLCASSIRTGGDGYTFGSGTRLTVV.

The chain employs TRBV27 and TRBJ2-7; D possibly corresponds to TRBD1 (6 bases). V was trimmed by 4 bases and J by 3 bases, leaving 10 bases between them. Germline CDR1 reads MNHEY; CDR2 reads SMNVEV (reference sequence). The CDR3 runs 13 residues. The CDR3 DNA is TGTGCCAGCAGTTACGGGACACGCTACGAGCAGTACTTC. As protein: CASSYGTRYEQYF.

The chain combines TRBV14 with TRBJ1-1; D is unclear. The V end lost 1 base, the J end lost 3 bases, and 9 bases lay between the germline ends. CDR3 length equals 14 residues. In germline, CDR1 is SGHDN, CDR2 FVKESK. The CDR3 nucleotides read TGTGCCAGCAGCCAAGCTTTGGGAGACACTGAAGCTTTCTTT. This codes for CASSQALGDTEAFF.

This chain connects TRBV5-5 to TRBJ1-1, with D unresolved. The CDR3 is 14 residues long. V gave up 2 bases and J gave up 1 base, with 9 bases separating them. CDR1 and CDR2 from the germline V gene are SGHKS and YYEKEE (reference sequence). CDR3 nucleotides: TGTGCCAGCAGCTTCTCCGGCGGGAACACTGAAGCTTTCTTT. This codes for CASSFSGGNTEAFF.

The chain combines TRBV2 with TRBJ2-1, with D maybe TRBD1 (7 bases). Deletions cut 2 bases from V and 9 bases from J, with 14 bases between. The CDR3 sequence is 14 residues long. Looked up from germline, CDR1 is SNHLY and CDR2 is FYNNEI. CDR3 sequence: CASSEMTGRSEQFF. The CDR3 DNA is TGTGCCAGCAGTGAAATGACAGGGAGGAGTGAGCAGTTCTTC.

This sequence joins TRBV7-8 and TRBJ1-3; 8 bases are a match to TRBD1. This CDR3 has 16 amino acids. The germline V gene encodes CDR1 SGHVS and CDR2 FQNEAQ. Trimming took 1 base from V and 4 from J; bases not matched to a gene: 6. The CDR3 nucleotides are TGTGCCAGCAGCTTAGTGACAGGGGTGGGGGGAAACACCATATATTTT. Protein sequence: CASSLVTGVGGNTIYF.

This chain joins TRBV5-1 and TRBJ2-5; 7 bases are shared with TRBD1. This CDR3 is 17 amino acids long. CDR1 and CDR2 from the germline V gene are SGHRS and YFSETQ. V lost 2 bases to trimming and J lost 5 bases; unmatched junction nucleotides: 15. CDR3 sequence (DNA): TGCGCCAGCAGCTTTTTAGGGGGCGCCTCGGCCGGGGAGACCCAGTACTTC. Amino acids: CASSFLGGASAGETQYF.

V and J are TRBV5-1 and TRBJ1-2; 10 nucleotides line up with TRBD1. The germline gives CDR1 SGHRS, CDR2 YFSETQ. The CDR3 loop spans 19 amino acids. V shed 4 bases and J 4 bases; nucleotides not matched to a gene: 19. The CDR3: CASSPTLLTGGVYSYGYTF. CDR3 sequence (DNA): TGCGCCAGCAGCCCGACGTTATTGACAGGGGGCGTCTATTCCTATGGCTACACCTTC.

This CDR3 is CASTLFWGQLIYEQYF. DNA for the CDR3: TGCGCCAGCACTCTCTTTTGGGGACAGTTGATCTACGAGCAGTACTTC. V gene TRBV23-1 combines with J gene TRBJ2-7, with 7 bases lining up with TRBD1. TRBV23-1 is known as an ORF, though its function is uncertain. The trim removed 7 bases at V and 3 bases at J, leaving 15 bases unmatched. This CDR3 has 16 residues.

The J gene is TRBJ1-2, the V gene TRBV20-1; D not certain. Germline V CDR1 and CDR2: DFQATT, SNEGSKA (reference sequence). V was shortened by 3 bases and J by 7 bases, with 9 bases between the two germline ends. The CDR3 is 11 amino acids. CDR3 protein: CSASSAPGYTF. The DNA of the CDR3 is TGCAGTGCTAGTTCTGCGCCTGGCTACACCTTC.

This chain links TRBV29-1 with TRBJ2-3, with 9 bases aligning to TRBD1. Germline assignment: CDR1 SQVTM and CDR2 ANQGSEA. The J segment lost 6 bases and the V segment lost 6 bases, leaving 10 bases of the junction unmatched. There are 14 residues in the CDR3. CDR3 nucleotides: TGCAGCGTGGCGACAGGGGGGTTGAAGGATACGCAGTATTTT. Its protein is CSVATGGLKDTQYF.

This clone appeared a few times. The rearrangement uses TRBV9 and TRBJ1-1, with TRBD1 as a possible D gene (6 bases). Germline values: CDR1 SGDLS, CDR2 YYNGEE. V was shortened by 4 bases and J by 4 bases, with 11 bases between the two germline ends. This CDR3 contains 13 residues. The CDR3 region has the DNA TGTGCCAGCAGCCCCCTCAGGGGCACTGAAGCTTTCTTT. This sequence encodes CASSPLRGTEAFF.

V gene TRBV5-3 combines with J gene TRBJ1-5; 11 bases line up with TRBD1. TRBV5-3 is designated an ORF whose function remains uncertain. The CDR3 consists of 18 residues. The J segment lost 2 bases and the V segment lost 5 bases, leaving 12 bases of the junction unmatched. CDR3 sequence (DNA): TGTGCCAGAAGTTCTTCTCGTTGGACAGGGGGCGGCAATCAGCCCCAGCATTTT. It specifies CARSSSRWTGGGNQPQHF.

This clone was picked up a small number of times. The chain carries TRBV6-6 and TRBJ2-5; D unresolved. Between the trimmed V and J ends, which lost 4 bases and 4 bases, there was a span of 4 bases. This CDR3 spans 11 amino acids. The germline gives CDR1 MNHNY, CDR2 SVGAGI (reference sequence). CDR3 sequence: CASSSVETQYF. The CDR3 coding sequence is TGTGCCAGCAGTTCCGTAGAGACCCAGTACTTC.

The chain uses TRBV21-1 and TRBJ1-3. TRBV21-1 is a known pseudogene. This CDR3 has 17 amino acids. As DNA, the CDR3 is TGTGCCAGCAGCAAACCCGAAATTCACTCCGATGGAAACACCATATATTTT. Amino acids: CASSKPEIHSDGNTIYF.

The chain has TRBV6-5 and TRBJ1-1, with 7 positions matching TRBD1. The length of the CDR3 is 15 residues. Germline values: CDR1 MNHEY, CDR2 SVGAGI. V lost 5 bases, J lost 0 bases, and 6 bases stayed unmatched. The CDR3 sequence is CASSQGQRMNTEAFF. The CDR3 DNA follows: TGTGCCAGCAGTCAGGGACAGCGCATGAACACTGAAGCTTTCTTT.

The DNA of the CDR3 is TGTGCCAGCAGCCAATACCGGGACAGACAAGAGACCCAGTACTTC. This codes for CASSQYRDRQETQYF. V gene TRBV4-2 combines with J gene TRBJ2-5; 7 bases map to TRBD1. Germline CDR1 and CDR2: LGHNA and YNFKEQ. Trimming cost V 2 bases and J 2 bases; bases outside gene matches: 5. This CDR3 has 15 amino acids.

The rearrangement links TRBV30 to TRBJ2-7; possible D gene TRBD1, 6 bases. The CDR3 is 11 residues long. Germline CDR1 and CDR2: GTSNPN and SVGIG (reference sequence). Trimming took 1 base from V and 6 from J, leaving 7 bases between them. Here the CDR3 DNA reads TGTGCCTGGAGTGCAGGGGTCGAGCAGTACTTC. Translated: CAWSAGVEQYF.

The chain combines TRBV5-4 with TRBJ2-3; 7 bases line up with TRBD2. The junction had 11 bases not matched to a gene; V was cut back by 4 bases and J by 0 bases. Germline-derived CDR1 and CDR2 are SGHNT and YYREEE (reference sequence). This CDR3 has 17 amino acids. Here the CDR3 DNA reads TGTGCCAGCAGCCCCAGGGCCGGCGGGAGTAGCACAGATACGCAGTATTTT. Residues: CASSPRAGGSSTDTQYF.

This rearrangement joins TRBV14 to TRBJ1-2, with D possibly matching TRBD1 (6 bases). The CDR3 consists of 15 residues. The V gene lost 4 bases and the J gene lost 4 bases, with 16 bases spanning the gap. Germline lookup yields CDR1 SGHDN and CDR2 FVKESK. This CDR3 is CASSRQGTNGYGYTF. In DNA, the CDR3 is TGTGCCAGCAGCCGCCAGGGGACTAATGGCTATGGCTACACCTTC.

This chain connects TRBV5-4 to TRBJ2-7; 14 bases are a match to TRBD2. V trimming: 4 bases; J trimming: 2 bases; junction bases outside the gene matches: 5. This CDR3 is built from 16 residues. Germline V CDR1 and CDR2: SGHNT, YYREEE (reference sequence). CDR3 protein: CASSPGLAGGPYEQYF. The CDR3 nucleotides are TGTGCCAGCAGCCCAGGACTAGCGGGAGGTCCCTACGAGCAGTACTTC.

The chain employs TRBV28 and TRBJ1-2, with D uncertain. From germline, CDR1 is MDHEN and CDR2 SYDVKM. V lost 3 bases and J 7 bases, leaving 15 bases between the germline ends. The CDR3 is 14 amino acids. The CDR3 coding sequence is TGTGCCAGCAGTTTGCGTGTGAAGAGAACTGGCTACACCTTC. Protein product: CASSLRVKRTGYTF.